This is a list of T cell receptor beta chains from one sample in a study of blood T cell repertoires in COVID-19. The data were produced by immunoSEQ multiplex PCR, yet TCRdb's version contains in-frame clones alone and is incomplete. Of roughly 300,000 clones in the sample, 70% to 90% are singletons; the top ten hold about 10%. Sequencing was performed on PBMCs or T cells enriched from blood (not recorded which). Receptors were obtained from a woman aged 18-29 years who had recovered from COVID-19. Each CDR3 is given with its conserved first and last residue. A D gene is named only where the DNA matches it firmly. Part of the rows lack a size; the others show once, few, many or a class for expanded clones.

>once|TRBJ2-2|TRBV6-5|TRBD2
CATLAGAYTQELFF
TGTGCCACCTTAGCGGGGGCGTACACTCAGGAGCTGTTTTTT
>-|TRBJ1-2|TRBV11-2|-
CASSLSGMVNYGYTF
TGTGCCAGCAGCTTATCCGGGATGGTGAACTATGGCTACACCTTC
>-|TRBJ2-7|TRBV30|TRBD2
CAWSVLAGGPHEQYF
TGTGCCTGGAGTGTACTGGCGGGGGGGCCCCACGAGCAGTACTTC
>once|TRBJ2-1|TRBV28|TRBD2
CASSLLGRVTNNEQFF
TGTGCCAGCAGTTTATTGGGGAGGGTGACGAACAATGAGCAGTTCTTC
>-|TRBJ1-1|TRBV29-1|-
CSVDSIGGSEAFF
TGCAGCGTTGATAGTATTGGGGGGTCTGAAGCTTTCTTT
>once|TRBJ2-7|TRBV4-1|-
CASSQVGGSYEQYF
TGCGCCAGCAGCCAAGTCGGGGGCTCCTACGAGCAGTACTTC
>-|TRBJ2-7|TRBV5-1|-
CASSLARGYEQYF
TGCGCCAGCAGCTTGGCCCGGGGCTACGAGCAGTACTTC
>-|TRBJ1-3|TRBV2|-
CASSEDNSGNTIYF
TGTGCCAGCAGTGAAGACAACTCTGGAAACACCATATATTTT
>-|TRBJ2-7|TRBV7-2|TRBD1
CASSSTGGVRYEQYF
TGTGCCAGCAGCTCAACAGGGGGCGTAAGGTACGAGCAGTACTTC
>-|TRBJ1-2|TRBV6-4|TRBD1
CASSPSGAGGVGYTF
TGTGCCAGCAGCCCCTCCGGGGCAGGGGGTGTCGGCTACACCTTC
>-|TRBJ2-1|TRBV4-1|-
CASSQEGLRGKYEQFF
TGCGCCAGCAGCCAAGAGGGTTTGCGGGGAAAATATGAGCAGTTCTTC
>-|TRBJ2-7|TRBV29-1|-
CSVVGNPRGYYEQYF
TGCAGCGTTGTTGGGAATCCGAGGGGGTACTACGAGCAGTACTTC
>few|TRBJ1-6|TRBV18|TRBD1
CASSPFGQGNSPLHF
TGTGCCAGCTCACCATTTGGACAGGGGAATTCACCCCTCCACTTT
>-|TRBJ1-5|TRBV28|-
CASSSPRVLDNNQPQHF
TGTGCCAGCAGTTCACCCCGAGTATTGGACAACAATCAGCCCCAGCATTTT
>-|TRBJ1-4|TRBV19|-
CASSTPRQVRDEKLFF
TGTGCCAGTAGTACCCCACGACAGGTGAGGGATGAAAAACTGTTTTTT
>-|TRBJ1-2|TRBV7-9|-
CASSEGDNGYTF
TGTGCCAGCAGCGAGGGGGACAATGGCTACACCTTC
>-|TRBJ1-3|TRBV13|-
CASKRGTGNTIYF
TGTGCCAGCAAAAGGGGGACTGGAAACACCATATATTTT
>-|TRBJ1-3|TRBV5-5|-
CASSFRLDGGNTIYF
TGTGCCAGCAGCTTTAGGCTAGACGGTGGAAACACCATATATTTT
>-|TRBJ2-7|TRBV2|TRBD1
CASSEVNPRQGSYEQYF
TGTGCCAGCAGTGAAGTAAACCCCAGACAGGGATCCTACGAGCAGTACTTC
>-|TRBJ1-5|TRBV28|-
CASSPAGGWTSNQPQHF
TGTGCCAGCAGTCCCGCGGGGGGTTGGACTAGCAATCAGCCCCAGCATTTT
>once|TRBJ2-1|TRBV7-8|-
CASSRISESTYNEQFF
TGTGCCAGCAGCAGGATCTCGGAGTCCACCTACAATGAGCAGTTCTTC
>-|TRBJ2-7|TRBV30|-
CALGPGSYEQYF
TGTGCCTTGGGGCCGGGCTCCTACGAGCAGTACTTC
>-|TRBJ2-3|TRBV29-1|-
CSVEEGEDTQYF
TGCAGCGTTGAAGAGGGAGAAGATACGCAGTATTTT
>-|TRBJ2-7|TRBV27|TRBD2
CASRRTTSGTYEQYF
TGTGCCAGCAGAAGAACGACTAGCGGAACCTACGAGCAGTACTTC
>-|TRBJ1-2|TRBV6-5|-
CASSYGRGSYGYTF
TGTGCCAGCAGTTACGGGCGTGGATCCTATGGCTACACCTTC
>-|TRBJ1-2|TRBV29-1|-
CSAPDTAGYTF
TGCAGCGCCCCCGACACGGCGGGCTACACCTTC
>-|TRBJ2-6|TRBV18|TRBD1
CASSPVGQYSGANVLTF
TGTGCCAGCTCACCAGTGGGACAGTACTCTGGGGCCAACGTCCTGACTTTC
>-|TRBJ1-1|TRBV6-5|TRBD1
CASEPGQKTEAFF
TGTGCCAGCGAGCCGGGACAGAAGACTGAAGCTTTCTTT
>-|TRBJ2-1|TRBV6-2/TRBV6-3|-
CASSPGGSYNEQFF
TGTGCCAGCAGTCCCGGTGGCTCCTACAATGAGCAGTTCTTC
>-|TRBJ2-2|TRBV19|-
CASIHRGGDTGELFF
TGTGCCAGCATCCACAGGGGAGGTGACACCGGGGAGCTGTTTTTT
>-|TRBJ1-1|TRBV5-6|-
CASSLVAGTEAFF
TGTGCCAGCAGCTTGGTAGCCGGCACTGAAGCTTTCTTT
>-|TRBJ2-2|TRBV25-1|TRBD2
CASSESFTASGYTGELFF
TGTGCCAGCAGTGAATCGTTTACCGCTAGCGGATACACCGGGGAGCTGTTTTTT
>-|TRBJ1-3|TRBV24-1|TRBD1
CATSDNRGNGNTIYF
TGTGCCACCAGTGATAACAGGGGGAACGGAAACACCATATATTTT
>few|TRBJ1-5|TRBV6-5|-
CASSYRTGNNQPQHF
TGTGCCAGCAGTTACCGAACAGGGAACAATCAGCCCCAGCATTTT
>once|TRBJ1-1|TRBV5-5|TRBD1
CASSLQGAITEAFF
TGTGCCAGCAGCTTGCAGGGGGCGATCACTGAAGCTTTCTTT
>-|TRBJ2-1|TRBV9|TRBD1
CASSDIPRDRDFNEQFF
TGTGCCAGCAGCGACATCCCTCGGGACAGGGATTTCAATGAGCAGTTCTTC
>-|TRBJ2-5|TRBV11-2|TRBD2
CASSLSSGGQETQYF
TGTGCCAGCAGCTTAAGTTCGGGGGGCCAAGAGACCCAGTACTTC
>-|TRBJ2-3|TRBV18|-
CASSPSSGTDTQYF
TGTGCCAGCTCACCCTCTAGCGGCACAGATACGCAGTATTTT
>-|TRBJ1-3|TRBV7-9|-
CASSLTVSGNTIYF
TGTGCCAGCAGCTTGACAGTCTCTGGAAACACCATATATTTT
>-|TRBJ1-6|TRBV30|-
CAWRRGFGDSPLHF
TGTGCCTGGAGAAGGGGCTTTGGGGATTCACCCCTCCACTTT
>-|TRBJ1-1|TRBV5-1|TRBD1
CASSDRGVDTEAFF
TGCGCCAGCAGCGACAGGGGCGTAGACACTGAAGCTTTCTTT
>few|TRBJ2-7|TRBV7-9|-
CASSISGSSYEQYF
TGTGCCAGCAGCATTAGCGGAAGCTCCTACGAGCAGTACTTC
>-|TRBJ2-5|TRBV28|-
CASTPRWRGRGETQYF
TGTGCCAGCACCCCCCGGTGGAGGGGGCGCGGGGAGACCCAGTACTTC
>-|TRBJ2-6|TRBV4-1|TRBD1
CASSQPTGEKSGANVLTF
TGCGCCAGCAGCCAACCGACAGGGGAGAAATCTGGGGCCAACGTCCTGACTTTC
>-|TRBJ2-1|TRBV5-1|TRBD2
CASSPGLAEHNEQFF
TGCGCCAGCAGCCCGGGACTAGCGGAACACAATGAGCAGTTCTTC
>-|TRBJ2-1|TRBV28|-
CASSPDRSSYNEQFF
TGTGCCAGCAGTCCCGACAGGAGCTCCTACAATGAGCAGTTCTTC
>-|TRBJ1-1|TRBV6-5|TRBD1
CASSRTGYTEAFF
TGTGCCAGCAGTAGGACAGGGTACACTGAAGCTTTCTTT
>few|TRBJ1-5|TRBV19|-
CASSTGKRSNQPQHF
TGTGCCAGTAGTACAGGGAAGCGAAGCAATCAGCCCCAGCATTTT
>-|TRBJ2-1|TRBV9|-
CASSVWRDAANEQFF
TGTGCCAGCAGCGTCTGGCGGGACGCCGCAAATGAGCAGTTCTTC
>-|TRBJ1-2|TRBV29-1|TRBD1
CSGGPGQGNSANYGYTF
TGCAGCGGGGGGCCGGGACAGGGGAACTCAGCTAACTATGGCTACACCTTC
>-|TRBJ1-2|TRBV19|TRBD1
CASSTTGGADGYTF
TGTGCCAGTAGTACTACAGGGGGCGCTGATGGCTACACCTTC
>-|TRBJ2-1|TRBV5-1|-
CASSIDGGTGDEQFF
TGCGCCAGCAGCATAGACGGGGGGACAGGCGATGAGCAGTTCTTC
>-|TRBJ2-4|TRBV11-2|-
CASSLDSGQLAKNIQYF
TGTGCCAGCAGCTTAGATTCGGGTCAACTAGCCAAAAACATTCAGTACTTC
>-|TRBJ1-1|TRBV11-2|-
CASSLMTPTEAFF
TGTGCCAGCAGCTTAATGACACCCACTGAAGCTTTCTTT
>-|TRBJ1-2|TRBV27|TRBD1
CASKPLAGTGGNYGYTF
TGTGCCAGCAAACCACTTGCGGGGACAGGGGGGAACTATGGCTACACCTTC
>-|TRBJ1-1|TRBV30|TRBD1
CAWSVVAGRTGVEAFF
TGTGCCTGGAGTGTTGTCGCGGGAAGAACAGGGGTTGAAGCTTTCTTT
>-|TRBJ2-1|TRBV13|TRBD2
CASSLVLAGHSEQFF
TGTGCCAGCAGCTTAGTTCTAGCGGGGCATTCTGAGCAGTTCTTC